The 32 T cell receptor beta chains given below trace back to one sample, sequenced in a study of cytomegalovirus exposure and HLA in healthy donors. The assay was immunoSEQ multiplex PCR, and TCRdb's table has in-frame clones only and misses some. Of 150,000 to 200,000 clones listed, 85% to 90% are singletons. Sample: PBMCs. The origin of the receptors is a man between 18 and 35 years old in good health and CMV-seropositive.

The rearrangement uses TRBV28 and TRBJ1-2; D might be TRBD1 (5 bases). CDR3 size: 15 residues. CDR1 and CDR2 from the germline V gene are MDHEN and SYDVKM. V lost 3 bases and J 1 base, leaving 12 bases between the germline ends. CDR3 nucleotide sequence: TGTGCCAGCAGTTTTGCCAGGGCTCTTAACTATGGCTACACCTTC. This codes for CASSFARALNYGYTF.

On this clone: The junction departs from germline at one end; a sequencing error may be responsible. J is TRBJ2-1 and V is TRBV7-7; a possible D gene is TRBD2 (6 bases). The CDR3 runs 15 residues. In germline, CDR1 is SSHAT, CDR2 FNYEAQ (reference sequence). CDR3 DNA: TGTGCTAGCAGCCCCGAGGCGGGATCCTACAATGAGCAGTTCTTC. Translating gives CASSPEAGSYNEQFF.

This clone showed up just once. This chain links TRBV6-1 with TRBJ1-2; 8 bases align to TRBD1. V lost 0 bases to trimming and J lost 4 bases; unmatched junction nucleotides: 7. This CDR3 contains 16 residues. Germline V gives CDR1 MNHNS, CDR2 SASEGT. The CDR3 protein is CASSEAGTGSPYGYTF. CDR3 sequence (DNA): TGTGCCAGCAGTGAAGCCGGGACAGGATCCCCCTATGGCTACACCTTC.

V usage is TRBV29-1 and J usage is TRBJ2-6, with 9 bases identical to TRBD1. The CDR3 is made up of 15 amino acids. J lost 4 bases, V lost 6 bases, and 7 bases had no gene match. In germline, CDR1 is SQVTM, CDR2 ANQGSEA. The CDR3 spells CSVGTGFSGANVLTF. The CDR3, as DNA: TGCAGCGTGGGGACAGGGTTCTCCGGGGCCAACGTCCTGACTTTC.

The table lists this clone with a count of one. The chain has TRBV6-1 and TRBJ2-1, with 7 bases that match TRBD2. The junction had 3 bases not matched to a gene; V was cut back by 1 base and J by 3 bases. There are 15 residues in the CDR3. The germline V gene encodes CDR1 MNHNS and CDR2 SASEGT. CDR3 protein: CASSEVRGYYNEQFF. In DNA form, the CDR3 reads TGTGCCAGCAGTGAAGTGCGGGGGTACTACAATGAGCAGTTCTTC.

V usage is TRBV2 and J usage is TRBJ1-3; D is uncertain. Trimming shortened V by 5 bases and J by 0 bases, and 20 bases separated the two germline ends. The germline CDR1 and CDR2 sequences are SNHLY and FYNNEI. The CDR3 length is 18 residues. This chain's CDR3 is CASSRDGGSTPSGNTIYF. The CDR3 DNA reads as TGTGCCAGCAGTCGGGATGGAGGCAGCACACCCTCTGGAAACACCATATATTTT.

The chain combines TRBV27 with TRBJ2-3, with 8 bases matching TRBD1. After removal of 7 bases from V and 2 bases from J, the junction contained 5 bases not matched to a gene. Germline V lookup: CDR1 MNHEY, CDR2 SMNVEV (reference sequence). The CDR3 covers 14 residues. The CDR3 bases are TGTGCCAGCACCGTGACAGGGGCCACAGATACGCAGTATTTT. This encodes CASTVTGATDTQYF.

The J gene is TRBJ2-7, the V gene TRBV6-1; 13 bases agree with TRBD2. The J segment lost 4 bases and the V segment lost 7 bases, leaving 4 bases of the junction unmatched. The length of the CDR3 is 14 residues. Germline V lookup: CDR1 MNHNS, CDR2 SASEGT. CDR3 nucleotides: TGTGCCAGCATAAGGACTAGCGGGAGTTACGAGCAGTACTTC. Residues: CASIRTSGSYEQYF.

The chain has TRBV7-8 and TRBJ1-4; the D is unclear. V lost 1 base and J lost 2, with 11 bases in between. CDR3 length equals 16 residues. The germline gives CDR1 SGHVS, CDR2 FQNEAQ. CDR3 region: CASSLERVITNEKLFF. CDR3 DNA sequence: TGTGCCAGCAGCTTAGAACGGGTAATCACTAATGAAAAACTGTTTTTT. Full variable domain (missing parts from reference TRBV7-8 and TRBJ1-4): GAGVSQSPRYKVAKRGQDVALRCDPISGHVSLFWYQQALGQGPEFLTYFQNEAQLDKSGLPSDRFFAERPEGSVSTLKIQRTQQEDSAVYLCASSLERVITNEKLFFGSGTQLSVL.

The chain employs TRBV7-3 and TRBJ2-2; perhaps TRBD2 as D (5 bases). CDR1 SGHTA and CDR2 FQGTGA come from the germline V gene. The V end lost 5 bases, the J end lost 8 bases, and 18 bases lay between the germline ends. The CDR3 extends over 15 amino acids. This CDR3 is CASSPNRLAIGELFF. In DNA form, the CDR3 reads TGTGCCAGCAGCCCCAACCGGTTAGCGATAGGGGAGCTGTTTTTT.

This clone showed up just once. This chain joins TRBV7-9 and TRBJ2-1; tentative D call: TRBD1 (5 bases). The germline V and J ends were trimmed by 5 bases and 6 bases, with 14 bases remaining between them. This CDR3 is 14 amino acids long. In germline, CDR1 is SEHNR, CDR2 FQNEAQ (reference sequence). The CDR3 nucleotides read TGTGCCAGCAGCCTAGGACCCAGGGTCAATGAGCAGTTCTTC. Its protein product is CASSLGPRVNEQFF.

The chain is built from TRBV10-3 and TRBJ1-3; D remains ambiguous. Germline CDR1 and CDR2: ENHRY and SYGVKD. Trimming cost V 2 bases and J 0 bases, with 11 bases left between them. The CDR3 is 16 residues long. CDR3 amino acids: CAISEARADSGNTIYF. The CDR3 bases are TGTGCCATCAGTGAGGCGAGGGCAGACTCTGGAAACACCATATATTTT.

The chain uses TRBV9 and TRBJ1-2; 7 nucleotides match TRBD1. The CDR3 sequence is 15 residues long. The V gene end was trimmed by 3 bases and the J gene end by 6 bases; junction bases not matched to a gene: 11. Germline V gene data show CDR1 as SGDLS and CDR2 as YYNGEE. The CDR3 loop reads CASSGRLGGANGYTF. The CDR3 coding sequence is TGTGCCAGCAGCGGTAGATTAGGGGGCGCGAATGGCTACACCTTC.

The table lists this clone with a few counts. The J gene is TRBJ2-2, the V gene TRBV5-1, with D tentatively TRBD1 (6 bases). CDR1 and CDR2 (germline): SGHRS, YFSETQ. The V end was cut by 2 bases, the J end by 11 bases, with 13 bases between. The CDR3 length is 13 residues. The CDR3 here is CASSFNRELELFF. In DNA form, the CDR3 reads TGCGCCAGCAGCTTCAACAGGGAGCTTGAGCTGTTTTTT.

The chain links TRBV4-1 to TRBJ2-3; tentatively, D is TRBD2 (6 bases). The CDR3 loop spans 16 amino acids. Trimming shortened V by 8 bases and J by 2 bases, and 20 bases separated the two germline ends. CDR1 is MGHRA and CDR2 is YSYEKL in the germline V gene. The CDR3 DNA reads TGCGCCAGCGGTATGGGCGGCAGGCGGGACACAGATACGCAGTATTTT. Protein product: CASGMGGRRDTDTQYF.

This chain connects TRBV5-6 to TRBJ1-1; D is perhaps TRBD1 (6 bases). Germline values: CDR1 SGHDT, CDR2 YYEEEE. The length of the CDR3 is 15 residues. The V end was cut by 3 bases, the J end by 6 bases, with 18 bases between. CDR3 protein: CASSSTPFRGSEAFF. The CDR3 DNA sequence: TGTGCCAGCAGCTCGACCCCATTCAGGGGATCTGAAGCTTTCTTT. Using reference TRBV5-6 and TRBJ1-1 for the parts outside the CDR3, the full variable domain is DAGVTQSPTHLIKTRGQQVTLRCSPKSGHDTVSWYQQALGQGPQFIFQYYEEEERQRGNFPDRFSGHQFPNYSSELNVNALLLGDSALYLCASSSTPFRGSEAFFGQGTRLTVV.

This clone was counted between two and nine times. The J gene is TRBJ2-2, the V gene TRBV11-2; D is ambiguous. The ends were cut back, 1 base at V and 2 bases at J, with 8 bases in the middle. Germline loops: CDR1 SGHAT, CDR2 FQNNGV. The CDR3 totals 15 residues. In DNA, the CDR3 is TGTGCCAGCAGCTTAGCTATGTCAAACACCGGGGAGCTGTTTTTT. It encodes CASSLAMSNTGELFF.

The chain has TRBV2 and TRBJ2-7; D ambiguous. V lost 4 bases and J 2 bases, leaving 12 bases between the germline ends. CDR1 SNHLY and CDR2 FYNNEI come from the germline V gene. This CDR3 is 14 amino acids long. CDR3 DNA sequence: TGTGCCAGCAGTGTTATGCAGGTTCCCTACGAGCAGTACTTC. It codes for CASSVMQVPYEQYF. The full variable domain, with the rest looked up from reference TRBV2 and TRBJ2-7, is EPEVTQTPSHQVTQMGQEVILRCVPISNHLYFYWYRQILGQKVEFLVSFYNNEISEKSEIFDDQFSVERPDGSNFTLKIRSTKLEDSAMYFCASSVMQVPYEQYFGPGTRLTVT.

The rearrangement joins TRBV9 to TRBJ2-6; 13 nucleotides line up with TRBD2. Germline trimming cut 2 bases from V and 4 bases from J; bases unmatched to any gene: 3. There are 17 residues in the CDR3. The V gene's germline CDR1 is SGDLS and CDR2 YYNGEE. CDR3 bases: TGTGCCAGCAGCGTGGGACTAGCGGGATCAGGGGCCAACGTCCTGACTTTC. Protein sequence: CASSVGLAGSGANVLTF. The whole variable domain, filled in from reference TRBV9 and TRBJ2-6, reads DSGVTQTPKHLITATGQRVTLRCSPRSGDLSVYWYQQSLDQGLQFLIQYYNGEERAKGNILERFSAQQFPDLHSELNLSSLELGDSALYFCASSVGLAGSGANVLTFGAGSRLTVL.

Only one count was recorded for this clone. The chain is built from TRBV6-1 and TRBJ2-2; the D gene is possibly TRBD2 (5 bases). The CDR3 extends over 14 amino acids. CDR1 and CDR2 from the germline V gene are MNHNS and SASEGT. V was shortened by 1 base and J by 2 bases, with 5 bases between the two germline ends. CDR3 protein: CASSEGTNTGELFF. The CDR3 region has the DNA TGTGCCAGCAGTGAAGGGACTAACACCGGGGAGCTGTTTTTT.

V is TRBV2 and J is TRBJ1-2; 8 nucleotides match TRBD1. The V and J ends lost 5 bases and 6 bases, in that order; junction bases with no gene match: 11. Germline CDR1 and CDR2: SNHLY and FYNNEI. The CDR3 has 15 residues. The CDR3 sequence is CASSLQPGTGHGYTF. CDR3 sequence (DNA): TGTGCCAGCAGTCTCCAGCCCGGGACAGGACATGGCTACACCTTC.

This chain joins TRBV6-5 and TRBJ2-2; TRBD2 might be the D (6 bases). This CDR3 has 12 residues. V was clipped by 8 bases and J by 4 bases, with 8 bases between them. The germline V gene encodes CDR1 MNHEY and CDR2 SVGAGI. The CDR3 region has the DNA TGTGCCAGCCGGGACTTCACCGGGGAGCTGTTTTTT. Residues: CASRDFTGELFF.

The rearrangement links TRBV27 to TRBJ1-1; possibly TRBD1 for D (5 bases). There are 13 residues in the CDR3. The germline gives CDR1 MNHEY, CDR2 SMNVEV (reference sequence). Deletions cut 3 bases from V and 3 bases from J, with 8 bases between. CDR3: CASSFVRDTEAFF. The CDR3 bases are TGTGCCAGCAGTTTCGTCAGGGACACTGAAGCTTTCTTT.

The CDR3 loop is CASPYLDEQYF. CDR3 nucleotides: TGTGCCAGCCCATACCTAGACGAGCAGTACTTC. This chain links TRBV21-1 with TRBJ2-7; TRBD2 reflects the table's D call only, with no check against the DNA. TRBV21-1 is a pseudogene segment. CDR3 length equals 11 residues.

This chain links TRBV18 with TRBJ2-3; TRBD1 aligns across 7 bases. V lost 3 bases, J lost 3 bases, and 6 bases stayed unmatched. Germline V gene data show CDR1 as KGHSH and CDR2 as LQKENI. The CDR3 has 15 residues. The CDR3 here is CASSPGRGRTDTQYF. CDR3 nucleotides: TGTGCCAGCTCACCCGGTAGGGGGCGAACAGATACGCAGTATTTT.

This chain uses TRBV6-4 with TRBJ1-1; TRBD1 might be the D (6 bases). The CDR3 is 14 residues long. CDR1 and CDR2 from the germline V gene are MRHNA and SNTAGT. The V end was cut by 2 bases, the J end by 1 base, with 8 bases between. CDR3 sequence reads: CASSDTDRNTEAFF. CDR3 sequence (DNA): TGTGCCAGCAGTGACACGGACAGGAACACTGAAGCTTTCTTT.

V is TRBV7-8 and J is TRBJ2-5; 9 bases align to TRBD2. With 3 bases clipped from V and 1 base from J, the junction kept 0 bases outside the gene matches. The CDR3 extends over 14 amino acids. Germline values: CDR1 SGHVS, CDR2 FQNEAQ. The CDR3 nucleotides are TGTGCCAGCAGCTTGACTAGCGGCCAAGAGACCCAGTACTTC. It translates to CASSLTSGQETQYF. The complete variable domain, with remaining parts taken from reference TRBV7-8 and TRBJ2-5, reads GAGVSQSPRYKVAKRGQDVALRCDPISGHVSLFWYQQALGQGPEFLTYFQNEAQLDKSGLPSDRFFAERPEGSVSTLKIQRTQQEDSAVYLCASSLTSGQETQYFGPGTRLLVL.

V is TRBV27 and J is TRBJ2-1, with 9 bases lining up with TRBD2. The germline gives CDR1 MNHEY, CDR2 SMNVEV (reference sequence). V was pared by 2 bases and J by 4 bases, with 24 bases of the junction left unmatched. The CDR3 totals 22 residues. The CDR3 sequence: CASSLRRRTGTSSTERYNEQFF. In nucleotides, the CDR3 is TGTGCCAGCAGTTTACGGAGACGGACCGGGACTAGCAGTACAGAACGGTACAATGAGCAGTTCTTC.

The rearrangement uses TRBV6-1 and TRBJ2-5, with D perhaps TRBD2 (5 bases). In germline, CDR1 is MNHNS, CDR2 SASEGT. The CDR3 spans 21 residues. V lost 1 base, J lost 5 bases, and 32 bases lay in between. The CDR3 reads CASSEGPFLSLRGSMEETQYF. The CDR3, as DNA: TGTGCCAGCAGTGAAGGACCCTTCCTAAGCCTTCGTGGGAGTATGGAGGAGACCCAGTACTTC.

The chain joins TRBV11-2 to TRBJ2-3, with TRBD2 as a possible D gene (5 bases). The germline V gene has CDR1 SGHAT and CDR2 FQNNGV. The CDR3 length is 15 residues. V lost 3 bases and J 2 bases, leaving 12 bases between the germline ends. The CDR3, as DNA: TGTGCCAGCAGCTTTAGCGCATACCACACAGATACGCAGTATTTT. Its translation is CASSFSAYHTDTQYF.

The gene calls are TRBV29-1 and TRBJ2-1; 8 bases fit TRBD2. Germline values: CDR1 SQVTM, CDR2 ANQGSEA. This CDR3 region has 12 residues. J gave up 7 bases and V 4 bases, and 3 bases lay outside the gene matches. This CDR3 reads CSVAVAGNEQFF. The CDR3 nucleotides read TGCAGCGTTGCCGTAGCGGGAAATGAGCAGTTCTTC.

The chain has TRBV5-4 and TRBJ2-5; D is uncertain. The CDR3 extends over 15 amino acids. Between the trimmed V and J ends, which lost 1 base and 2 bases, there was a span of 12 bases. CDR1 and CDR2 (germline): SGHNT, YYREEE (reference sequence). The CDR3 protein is CASSLRRGTQETQYF. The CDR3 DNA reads TGTGCCAGCAGCTTGCGGAGAGGTACACAAGAGACCCAGTACTTC.